Shown below are 32 T cell receptor beta chains from a single sample sequenced in a study of technical replicates of blood from several donors (dated by TCRdb to the late 2010s). The library was prepared using the immunoSEQ multiplex PCR assay. Held by TCRdb, this immuneACCESS table contains in-frame sequences only and omits some clones. Under half of the omission traces to an unresolved V gene where checked; the cause of the rest is unknown. The sample includes over 75,000 clones, with about 97% observed a single time. Of the sample, approximately 0.3% falls within the top ten clones. Sample: T cells isolated from PBMCs. All receptors come from a human donor in good health.

The chain links TRBV28 to TRBJ1-4; unclear D gene. Germline loops: CDR1 MDHEN, CDR2 SYDVKM. V was pared by 11 bases and J by 5 bases, with 18 bases between. There are 14 residues in the CDR3. The CDR3 coding sequence is TGTGCCTCCTCAAACGGTCTGTGGAATGAAAAACTGTTTTTT. This sequence encodes CASSNGLWNEKLFF. Combining the CDR3 with reference TRBV28 and TRBJ1-4 gives the whole variable domain DVKVTQSSRYLVKRTGEKVFLECVQDMDHENMFWYRQDPGLGLRLIYFSYDVKMKEKGDIPEGYSVSREKKERFSLILESASTNQTSMYLCASSNGLWNEKLFFGSGTQLSVL.

The chain has TRBV5-1 and TRBJ2-2; a possible D gene is TRBD1 (5 bases). The germline V gene has CDR1 SGHRS and CDR2 YFSETQ. Deletions cut 2 bases from V and 7 bases from J, with 12 bases between. The CDR3 sequence is 14 residues long. CDR3 nucleotides: TGCGCCAGCAGCTTTACAGGTTATATCGGGGAGCTGTTTTTT. It translates to CASSFTGYIGELFF.

V and J are TRBV11-2 and TRBJ2-3, with D perhaps TRBD1 (7 bases). The CDR3 has 16 amino acids. The ends were cut back, 9 bases at V and 0 bases at J, with 19 bases in the middle. The germline V gene has CDR1 SGHAT and CDR2 FQNNGV. CDR3 DNA: TGTGCCAGTCGACAGGGACGGGAGACTAGCACAGATACGCAGTATTTT. As protein: CASRQGRETSTDTQYF.

V and J are TRBV9 and TRBJ2-5; 12 nucleotides line up with TRBD2. The CDR3 totals 16 residues. J lost 1 base, V lost 0 bases, and 1 base had no gene match. Germline V gene sequence: CDR1 SGDLS, CDR2 YYNGEE. The CDR3 DNA sequence: TGTGCCAGCAGCGTAGGGGGACTAGCGGGCCAAGAGACCCAGTACTTC. Protein sequence: CASSVGGLAGQETQYF.

The chain recombines TRBV6-5 with TRBJ2-2; 9 bases line up with TRBD1. J lost 4 bases, V lost 6 bases, and 0 bases had no gene match. Germline CDR1 is MNHEY and CDR2 is SVGAGI. This CDR3 is built from 13 residues. CDR3 DNA sequence: TGTGCCAGCAGGGACAGGGGCACCGGGGAGCTGTTTTTT. Its translation is CASRDRGTGELFF.

CDR3 amino acids: CASSFLGGYTF. In DNA form, the CDR3 reads TGTGCCAGCAGCTTCCTCGGGGGCTACACCTTC. This chain connects TRBV5-8 to TRBJ1-2, with D unclear. Germline V gene lookup returns CDR1 SGHTS and CDR2 YDEGEE. V was pared by 2 bases and J by 8 bases, with 7 bases between. The CDR3 extends over 11 amino acids. The entire variable domain, with the rest obtained from reference TRBV5-8 and TRBJ1-2, is as follows: EAGVTQSPTHLIKTRGQQATLRCSPISGHTSVYWYQQALGLGLQFLLWYDEGEERNRGNFPPRFSGRQFPNYSSELNVNALELEDSALYLCASSFLGGYTFGSGTRLTVV.

The rearrangement joins TRBV7-2 to TRBJ2-1; 11 bases are a match to TRBD2. Germline lookup yields CDR1 SGHTA and CDR2 FQGNSA. The junction had 7 bases not matched to a gene; V was cut back by 4 bases and J by 5 bases. The CDR3 is made up of 16 amino acids. The CDR3 reads CASSWTSGPPDNEQFF. CDR3 DNA sequence: TGTGCCAGCAGCTGGACTAGCGGGCCCCCGGACAATGAGCAGTTCTTC.

The V call is TRBV6-6, the J call TRBJ1-1; TRBD1 matches at 8 bases. The V gene's germline CDR1 is MNHNY and CDR2 SVGAGI (reference sequence). The CDR3 is made up of 13 amino acids. The junction had 7 bases not matched to a gene; V was cut back by 6 bases and J by 7 bases. The CDR3 DNA reads TGTGCCAGCAGCTCTACAGGGGGTAGTGAAGCTTTCTTT. This sequence encodes CASSSTGGSEAFF.

This clone was detected once. The chain combines TRBV19 with TRBJ2-5; D unclear. V lost 5 bases and J lost 2, with 6 bases in between. Germline V CDR1 and CDR2: LNHDA, SQIVND (reference sequence). The CDR3 extends over 12 amino acids. The CDR3 loop reads CASSPHQETQYF. CDR3 sequence (DNA): TGTGCCAGTAGTCCCCATCAAGAGACCCAGTACTTC.

This clone has only a few counts. The genes are TRBV10-3 and TRBJ1-2; 7 bases are shared with TRBD1. Trimming removed 5 bases from V and 6 bases from J; junction bases left unmatched: 3. CDR3 length: 12 residues. Germline V gene sequence: CDR1 ENHRY, CDR2 SYGVKD. CDR3 region: CAISRDRDGYTF. The CDR3 DNA reads TGTGCCATCAGTAGAGACAGGGATGGCTACACCTTC.

The chain uses TRBV6-5 and TRBJ2-5, with D possibly TRBD2 on 6 matching bases. Trimming took 2 bases from V and 5 from J, leaving 18 bases between them. From germline, CDR1 is MNHEY and CDR2 SVGAGI. This CDR3 region has 16 residues. As DNA, the CDR3 is TGTGCCAGCAGTTACGGAGGGAGTGGGATCGAGGAGACCCAGTACTTC. Its protein is CASSYGGSGIEETQYF.

The chain couples TRBV19 to TRBJ2-3; 8 bases align to TRBD1. Trimming removed 7 bases from V and 5 bases from J; junction bases left unmatched: 8. The germline V gene has CDR1 LNHDA and CDR2 SQIVND (reference sequence). The CDR3 runs 14 residues. CDR3 coding DNA: TGTGCCAGTACCGTACAGGGGGTAGTAGATACGCAGTATTTT. Its translation: CASTVQGVVDTQYF.

CDR3 in amino acids: CSVEETSRTDTQYF. The CDR3 DNA is TGCAGCGTTGAAGAGACTAGTAGGACAGATACGCAGTATTTT. The chain uses TRBV29-1 and TRBJ2-3, with a weak D call TRBD2 (6 bases). The germline V gene encodes CDR1 SQVTM and CDR2 ANQGSEA. This CDR3 is 14 amino acids long. Between the trimmed V and J ends, which lost 0 bases and 3 bases, there was a span of 10 bases.

The gene calls are TRBV7-6 and TRBJ2-2, with D maybe TRBD2 (5 bases). This CDR3 is built from 13 residues. Germline V gives CDR1 SGHVS, CDR2 FNYEAQ. Deletions cut 1 base from V and 8 bases from J, with 8 bases between. CDR3 protein: CASSLGETGELFF. CDR3 nucleotide sequence: TGTGCCAGCAGCTTAGGGGAGACTGGGGAGCTGTTTTTT.

The chain has TRBV13 and TRBJ1-1; 7 nucleotides match TRBD1. J gave up 10 bases and V 4 bases, and 12 bases lay outside the gene matches. The germline CDR1 and CDR2 sequences are PRHDT and FYEKMQ (reference sequence). This CDR3 spans 14 amino acids. CDR3 sequence reads: CASSSGTEQRGAFF. Here the CDR3 DNA reads TGTGCCAGCAGCTCCGGGACAGAACAAAGGGGAGCTTTCTTT.

This clone came up once. The chain uses TRBV7-2 and TRBJ2-3, with D perhaps TRBD1 (5 bases). Germline assignment: CDR1 SGHTA and CDR2 FQGNSA. Trimming left V 1 base short and J 7 bases short, with 15 bases between. This CDR3 has 15 residues. The CDR3 DNA is TGTGCCAGCAGCTTAGACAGGATTTATTCAAATACGCAGTATTTT. This translates into CASSLDRIYSNTQYF.

As for this clone: Other DNA sequences in this sample translate to the same CDR3. The chain links TRBV28 to TRBJ2-7; D remains unclear. Germline V gives CDR1 MDHEN, CDR2 SYDVKM. The CDR3 contains 12 residues. With 5 bases removed from V and 4 bases from J, the gap between germline ends came to 9 bases. CDR3 protein: CASSPPGYEQYF. The CDR3 region has the DNA TGTGCCAGCAGTCCCCCCGGTTACGAGCAGTACTTC.

The chain combines TRBV7-2 with TRBJ2-7; D remains unclear. Germline assignment: CDR1 SGHTA and CDR2 FQGNSA. Trimming took 0 bases from V and 0 from J, leaving 9 bases between them. The CDR3 sequence is 15 residues long. As DNA, the CDR3 is TGTGCCAGCAGCTTAGCGCTAACGGTCTCCTACGAGCAGTACTTC. Amino acid sequence: CASSLALTVSYEQYF.

This clone appeared once. The gene calls are TRBV15 and TRBJ1-4, with 8 bases fitting TRBD1. With 7 bases clipped from V and 8 bases from J, the junction kept 9 bases outside the gene matches. The CDR3 loop spans 14 amino acids. Germline lookup yields CDR1 LNHNV and CDR2 YYDKDF (reference sequence). CDR3 sequence (DNA): TGTGCCACCACCGCGGGACAGGCGAGGGAAAAACTGTTTTTT. Translation: CATTAGQAREKLFF.

The chain couples TRBV19 to TRBJ2-3, with 11 bases aligning to TRBD2. V trimming: 7 bases; J trimming: 1 base; junction bases outside the gene matches: 1. This CDR3 contains 14 residues. Germline V gives CDR1 LNHDA, CDR2 SQIVND (reference sequence). In DNA, the CDR3 is TGTGCCAGTACACTAGCGGGGGGCACAGATACGCAGTATTTT. This translates into CASTLAGGTDTQYF. The variable domain in full, with the rest retrieved from reference TRBV19 and TRBJ2-3, is DGGITQSPKYLFRKEGQNVTLSCEQNLNHDAMYWYRQDPGQGLRLIYYSQIVNDFQKGDIAEGYSVSREKKESFPLTVTSAQKNPTAFYLCASTLAGGTDTQYFGPGTRLTVL.

This chain joins TRBV7-8 and TRBJ1-1; unclear D gene. Looked up from germline, CDR1 is SGHVS and CDR2 is FQNEAQ. There are 12 residues in the CDR3. The V end lost 1 base, the J end lost 13 bases, and 13 bases lay between the germline ends. The CDR3: CASSLVAGGFFF. Here the CDR3 DNA reads TGTGCCAGCAGCTTAGTGGCAGGAGGGTTTTTCTTT.

The V gene is TRBV4-2, the J gene TRBJ2-7; 7 bases fit TRBD2. Germline CDR1 is LGHNA and CDR2 is YNFKEQ. V gave up 0 bases and J gave up 7 bases; unmatched junction bases: 9. This CDR3 has 15 residues. The CDR3 sequence is CASSQDWEGLWEQYF. CDR3 nucleotides: TGTGCCAGCAGCCAAGATTGGGAGGGCCTGTGGGAGCAGTACTTC.

The chain recombines TRBV28 with TRBJ2-7; 10 bases map to TRBD1. CDR1 is MDHEN, CDR2 SYDVKM, per germline. V dropped 3 bases and J dropped 2; count of bases not matched to a gene: 4. This CDR3 is 15 amino acids long. The CDR3: CASSLTGGAPYEQYF. Here the CDR3 DNA reads TGTGCCAGCAGTTTGACAGGGGGCGCCCCCTACGAGCAGTACTTC. The variable domain in full, with the rest retrieved from reference TRBV28 and TRBJ2-7, is DVKVTQSSRYLVKRTGEKVFLECVQDMDHENMFWYRQDPGLGLRLIYFSYDVKMKEKGDIPEGYSVSREKKERFSLILESASTNQTSMYLCASSLTGGAPYEQYFGPGTRLTVT.

This chain connects TRBV28 to TRBJ1-5; 8 positions match TRBD1. The CDR3 totals 14 residues. V shed 2 bases, J shed 9 bases, and the junction held 6 bases outside the gene matches. Germline assignment: CDR1 MDHEN and CDR2 SYDVKM. CDR3 sequence: CASSLGTGLGPQHF. The CDR3, as DNA: TGTGCCAGCAGTTTAGGGACAGGTCTTGGGCCCCAGCATTTT.

The rearrangement links TRBV6-9 to TRBJ2-3, with 7 nucleotides matching TRBD2. Unmatched junction bases numbered 11, after V lost 6 bases and J lost 5 bases. Germline values: CDR1 MNHGY, CDR2 SVAAGI. The CDR3 is 15 residues long. CDR3 sequence (DNA): TGTGCCAGCAGGGGAATCGGGACTACCGAAGATACGCAGTATTTT. It yields the protein CASRGIGTTEDTQYF.

V gene TRBV6-5 combines with J gene TRBJ1-1; D is unclear. Germline lookup yields CDR1 MNHEY and CDR2 SVGAGI. V gave up 1 base and J gave up 1 base, with 7 bases separating them. This CDR3 is 14 amino acids long. The CDR3 DNA follows: TGTGCCAGCAGTTACTTGGCGGAGAACACTGAAGCTTTCTTT. It yields the protein CASSYLAENTEAFF.

The V call is TRBV5-1, the J call TRBJ2-1; a possible D gene is TRBD2 (6 bases). The germline V and J ends were trimmed by 0 bases and 2 bases, with 18 bases remaining between them. CDR3 length: 18 residues. Germline lookup yields CDR1 SGHRS and CDR2 YFSETQ. CDR3 DNA: TGCGCCAGCAGCTTGGGGGGGGTAGGGGCGATTCCCTACAATGAGCAGTTCTTC. Amino acid sequence: CASSLGGVGAIPYNEQFF.

The chain employs TRBV9 and TRBJ2-7; 7 bases map to TRBD1. J was trimmed by 2 bases and V by 0 bases; bases with no gene match: 11. The CDR3 length is 17 residues. Germline V gene sequence: CDR1 SGDLS, CDR2 YYNGEE. In DNA, the CDR3 is TGTGCCAGCAGCGTAGCAGACGGACAGGATTATACCTACGAGCAGTACTTC. Amino acid sequence: CASSVADGQDYTYEQYF.

The gene calls are TRBV29-1 and TRBJ2-7; D unresolved. CDR1 and CDR2 (germline): SQVTM, ANQGSEA. Trimming shortened V by 3 bases and J by 3 bases, and 6 bases separated the two germline ends. The CDR3 runs 11 residues. This CDR3 is CSVEASYEQYF. The CDR3 nucleotides read TGCAGCGTTGAGGCCAGCTACGAGCAGTACTTC.

The chain has TRBV7-8 and TRBJ1-2; no firm D call. Germline V gene sequence: CDR1 SGHVS, CDR2 FQNEAQ. Trimming removed 4 bases from V and 2 bases from J, with 8 bases in between. CDR3 size: 13 residues. CDR3 coding DNA: TGTGCCAGCAGCTCCAGTGAAAACTATGGCTACACCTTC. It is translated as CASSSSENYGYTF. Full variable domain (outside the CDR3, taken from reference TRBV7-8 and TRBJ1-2): GAGVSQSPRYKVAKRGQDVALRCDPISGHVSLFWYQQALGQGPEFLTYFQNEAQLDKSGLPSDRFFAERPEGSVSTLKIQRTQQEDSAVYLCASSSSENYGYTFGSGTRLTVV.

The rearrangement links TRBV30 to TRBJ2-1; a possible D gene is TRBD1 (6 bases). V shed 4 bases and J shed 0 bases, with 7 bases lying between them. Germline V gene sequence: CDR1 GTSNPN, CDR2 SVGIG (reference sequence). This CDR3 contains 13 residues. CDR3: CAWKGGSYNEQFF. CDR3 DNA sequence: TGTGCCTGGAAAGGGGGCTCCTACAATGAGCAGTTCTTC.

The chain has TRBV7-9 and TRBJ2-7; TRBD1 agrees at 9 bases. The germline V gene encodes CDR1 SEHNR and CDR2 FQNEAQ (reference sequence). The J segment lost 1 base and the V segment lost 4 bases, leaving 2 bases of the junction unmatched. The CDR3 has 14 residues. The CDR3 DNA reads TGTGCCAGCAGCTCGACAGGGGGATCCTACGAGCAGTACTTC. Its protein is CASSSTGGSYEQYF.